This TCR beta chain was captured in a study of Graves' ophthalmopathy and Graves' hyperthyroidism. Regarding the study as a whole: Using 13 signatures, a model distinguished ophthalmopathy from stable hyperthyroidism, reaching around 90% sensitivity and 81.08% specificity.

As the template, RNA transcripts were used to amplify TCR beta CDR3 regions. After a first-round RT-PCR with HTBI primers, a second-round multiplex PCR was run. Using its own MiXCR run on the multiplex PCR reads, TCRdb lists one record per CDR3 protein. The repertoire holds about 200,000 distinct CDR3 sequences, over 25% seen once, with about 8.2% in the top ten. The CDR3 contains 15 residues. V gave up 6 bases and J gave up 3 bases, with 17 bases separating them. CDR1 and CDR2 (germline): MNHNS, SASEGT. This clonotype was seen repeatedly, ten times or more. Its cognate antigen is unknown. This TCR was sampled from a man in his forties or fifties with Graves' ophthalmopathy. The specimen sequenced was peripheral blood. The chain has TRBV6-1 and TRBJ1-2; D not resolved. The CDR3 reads CASSQVSPRDYGYTF. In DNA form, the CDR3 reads TGTGCCAGCAGCCAAGTTTCCCCACGGGACTATGGCTACACCTTC.